Following are 17 T cell receptor beta chains from one sample sequenced in a study of T cell repertoires in cytomegalovirus infection. In TCRdb, the reads were re-called with MiXCR into one record per CDR3 protein. In the table there are roughly 340,000 distinct CDR3 sequences, around 29% of which are singletons. No antigen is known for these receptors. This specimen was cultured PBMCs, taken from culture after CMV antigen stimulation. The receptors here all came from a human donor in good health (CMV status not recorded). Some clones in this sample may be carry-over from other donors' samples.

This clonotype was seen once. The chain links TRBV20-1 to TRBJ1-1, with D perhaps matching TRBD1 (5 bases). CDR3 length equals 14 residues. The germline gives CDR1 DFQATT, CDR2 SNEGSKA (reference sequence). V was clipped by 3 bases and J by 1 base, with 12 bases between them. CDR3 sequence: CSASRAGGNTEAFF. The CDR3 nucleotides read TGCAGTGCTAGTCGAGCGGGGGGGAACACTGAAGCTTTCTTT.

This clonotype was detected a few times. The chain has TRBV28 and TRBJ1-4; D gene uncertain. The CDR3 has 17 amino acids. From germline, CDR1 is MDHEN and CDR2 SYDVKM. Trimming removed 2 bases from V and 5 bases from J, with 18 bases in between. CDR3 DNA: TGTGCCAGCAGTTTAAGTTACCCGGACGGAAGAAATGAAAAACTGTTTTTT. The encoded protein is CASSLSYPDGRNEKLFF.

There are many counts of this clonotype. This sequence joins TRBV12-3 or TRBV12-4 and TRBJ1-2, with D possibly being TRBD1 (5 bases). The CDR3 length is 14 residues. V lost 6 bases and J lost 7, with 18 bases in between. The CDR3, as DNA: TGTGCCAGCAGCACGGTGGGGGTCGGGGTTGGCTACACCTTC. This gives the protein CASSTVGVGVGYTF.

The rearrangement joins TRBV6-6 to TRBJ2-7, with D tentatively TRBD2 (6 bases). Per the germline V gene, CDR1 is MNHNY and CDR2 is SVGAGI (reference sequence). Trimming took off 2 bases at V and 2 bases at J, with 10 bases between the two ends. The CDR3 is made up of 14 amino acids. The DNA for the CDR3 is TGTGCCAGCAGTTACAGCGGGTGGACCTACGAGCAGTACTTC. As protein: CASSYSGWTYEQYF.

The rearrangement uses TRBV6-5 and TRBJ2-1; D remains ambiguous. CDR3 size: 13 residues. V gave up 0 bases and J gave up 5 bases, with 5 bases separating them. Germline lookup yields CDR1 MNHEY and CDR2 SVGAGI. This chain's CDR3 is CASSYSTNNEQFF. The CDR3 DNA follows: TGTGCCAGCAGTTACTCGACGAACAATGAGCAGTTCTTC.

This clonotype was detected many times. This sequence joins TRBV7-9 and TRBJ1-2, with 7 bases identical to TRBD1. The V gene's germline CDR1 is SEHNR and CDR2 FQNEAQ (reference sequence). The V segment lost 5 bases and the J segment 8 bases; nucleotides outside the gene matches: 11. The CDR3 consists of 14 residues. CDR3 residues: CASSRDDRAKGYTF. The CDR3 nucleotides are TGTGCCAGCAGCAGAGACGACAGGGCGAAGGGCTACACCTTC.

To note about this clonotype: Sequence at one end of the junction differs from germline and may be a read error. DNA for the CDR3: TGTGCTAGCAGCTTTGGTCCCGGTTACAATGAGCAGTTCTTC. This gives the protein CASSFGPGYNEQFF. The J gene is TRBJ2-1, the V gene TRBV7-7; D remains ambiguous. Germline V gene data show CDR1 as SSHAT and CDR2 as FNYEAQ (reference sequence). The CDR3 length is 14 residues.

V is TRBV4-1 and J is TRBJ1-6; 8 bases agree with TRBD1. This CDR3 spans 17 amino acids. The ends lost 0 bases at V and 9 bases at J; junction bases unmatched: 10. Germline-derived CDR1 and CDR2 are MGHRA and YSYEKL. Here the CDR3 reads CASSQDIRTGSGSPLHF. The DNA for the CDR3 is TGCGCCAGCAGCCAAGATATAAGGACAGGGAGTGGTTCACCCCTCCACTTT.

This clonotype was seen a handful of times. This rearrangement joins TRBV11-2 to TRBJ1-1, with D maybe TRBD1 (5 bases). The CDR3 consists of 12 residues. Trimming pared 5 bases from V and 2 bases from J, leaving 6 bases between. Germline V gene data show CDR1 as SGHAT and CDR2 as FQNNGV. The CDR3 sequence is CASSGHNTEAFF. CDR3 nucleotides: TGTGCCAGCAGCGGACACAACACTGAAGCTTTCTTT.

V and J are TRBV19 and TRBJ2-1, with D uncertain. V lost 2 bases to trimming and J lost 6 bases, with 11 bases between them. This CDR3 is built from 14 residues. Germline V lookup: CDR1 LNHDA, CDR2 SQIVND (reference sequence). CDR3 region: CASSIWSRRNEQFF. The CDR3 coding sequence is TGTGCCAGTAGTATATGGAGTAGGCGCAATGAGCAGTTCTTC. The entire variable domain, with the rest obtained from reference TRBV19 and TRBJ2-1, is as follows: DGGITQSPKYLFRKEGQNVTLSCEQNLNHDAMYWYRQDPGQGLRLIYYSQIVNDFQKGDIAEGYSVSREKKESFPLTVTSAQKNPTAFYLCASSIWSRRNEQFFGPGTRLTVL.

The table lists this clonotype with many counts. The rearrangement uses TRBV6-5 and TRBJ1-2, with 8 bases identical to TRBD1. This CDR3 comprises 15 residues. CDR1 is MNHEY, CDR2 SVGAGI, per germline. V was pared by 0 bases and J by 1 base, with 1 base of the junction left unmatched. CDR3 protein: CASSYSRGLNYGYTF. As DNA, the CDR3 is TGTGCCAGCAGTTACTCCAGGGGGCTTAACTATGGCTACACCTTC.

The chain employs TRBV7-6 and TRBJ1-2, with 8 bases fitting TRBD1. Germline V lookup: CDR1 SGHVS, CDR2 FNYEAQ. The CDR3 has 15 residues. Trimming took 3 bases from V and 6 from J; bases not matched to a gene: 9. CDR3 region: CASSFGLDRENGYTF. The CDR3 region has the DNA TGTGCCAGCAGCTTTGGTTTGGACAGGGAGAATGGCTACACCTTC.

The CDR3 sequence: CASSLISRVAGNEQFF. The CDR3 nucleotides are TGTGCCAGCAGCTTAATCTCCAGGGTCGCGGGCAATGAGCAGTTCTTC. The J gene is TRBJ2-1, the V gene TRBV7-6; D may match TRBD1 or TRBD2 (5 bases each). This CDR3 has 16 amino acids. Trimming shortened V by 2 bases and J by 6 bases, and 17 bases separated the two germline ends. CDR1 is SGHVS, CDR2 FNYEAQ, per germline.

This clonotype turned up a few times. CDR3 sequence reads: CASSQDIDGWREQYF. The CDR3 DNA sequence: TGTGCCAGCAGCCAAGATATAGACGGATGGAGAGAGCAGTACTTC. The V call is TRBV4-2, the J call TRBJ2-7; D is ambiguous. CDR3 size: 15 residues. Trimming left V 0 bases short and J 7 bases short, with 16 bases between. CDR1 is LGHNA and CDR2 is YNFKEQ in the germline V gene.

This clonotype has ten or more counts. This chain uses TRBV7-8 with TRBJ1-2; D ambiguous. The CDR3 spans 14 residues. The germline V and J ends were trimmed by 5 bases and 4 bases, with 14 bases remaining between them. Per the germline V gene, CDR1 is SGHVS and CDR2 is FQNEAQ. The CDR3 protein is CASSPGALGYGYTF. DNA of the CDR3: TGTGCCAGCAGCCCCGGAGCGCTTGGCTATGGCTACACCTTC.

The chain carries TRBV5-6 and TRBJ1-4; unclear D gene. Germline loops: CDR1 SGHDT, CDR2 YYEEEE. The V gene lost 2 bases and the J gene lost 3 bases, with 8 bases spanning the gap. This CDR3 contains 14 residues. For the CDR3, the DNA is TGTGCCAGCAGCTTACGGGAGGCTAATGAAAAACTGTTTTTT. Translated: CASSLREANEKLFF.

V is TRBV28 and J is TRBJ2-1, with D possibly TRBD2 on 5 matching bases. The CDR3 has 17 residues. Trimming removed 1 base from V and 1 base from J, with 14 bases in between. From germline, CDR1 is MDHEN and CDR2 SYDVKM. This chain's CDR3 is CASSLFSSAGSYNEQFF. CDR3 sequence (DNA): TGTGCCAGCAGTTTATTCAGTAGCGCTGGGTCCTACAATGAGCAGTTCTTC.